Listed here are 24 T cell receptor beta chains from one sample, sequenced in a study of identical twins. TCRdb redid the calling of the 5' RACE reads with MiXCR, one entry per CDR3 protein. The top ten clones hold less than 2.5% of a sample with fewer than 350,000 distinct CDR3 sequences, more than 6.5% of them seen once. This sample also appeared in a second study, on yellow fever vaccine responses in identical twins.

The specimen was memory (CD45RO+) T cells sorted from blood. All receptors come from a woman between 18 and 29 years old in good health.

This clonotype has a count of ten or more. The chain couples TRBV5-5 to TRBJ1-1; 7 nucleotides match TRBD1. After removal of 0 bases from V and 5 bases from J, the junction contained 13 bases not matched to a gene. The CDR3 extends over 17 amino acids. In germline, CDR1 is SGHKS, CDR2 YYEKEE (reference sequence). CDR3 in amino acids: CASSLGAQQGWRTEAFF. The CDR3 coding sequence is TGTGCCAGCAGCTTGGGCGCCCAACAGGGGTGGAGGACTGAAGCTTTCTTT.

The chain has TRBV5-8 and TRBJ2-6; no clear D. Trimming took 6 bases from V and 2 from J, leaving 15 bases between them. The CDR3 has 16 amino acids. The germline V gene has CDR1 SGHTS and CDR2 YDEGEE. The CDR3 DNA is TGTGCCAGCATCCAATACGGGTCCCCTGGGGCCAACGTCCTGACTTTC. Its translation is CASIQYGSPGANVLTF.

This clonotype came up many times. V is TRBV4-1 and J is TRBJ1-1, with TRBD1 matching 8 bases. The germline gives CDR1 MGHRA, CDR2 YSYEKL. This CDR3 has 17 residues. The V segment lost 2 bases and the J segment 0 bases; nucleotides outside the gene matches: 8. The CDR3 is CASSQIGQGRMNTEAFF. The CDR3 DNA sequence: TGCGCCAGCAGCCAAATTGGACAGGGACGAATGAACACTGAAGCTTTCTTT.

This clonotype was picked up many times. J is TRBJ2-1 and V is TRBV15; no firm D call. Germline V lookup: CDR1 LNHNV, CDR2 YYDKDF (reference sequence). This CDR3 comprises 13 residues. V was cut by 1 base and J by 10 bases, with 11 bases left in between. The CDR3 spells CATSRGDGGEQFF. Written as DNA, the CDR3 is TGTGCCACCAGCAGAGGTGATGGCGGAGAGCAGTTCTTC.

The J gene is TRBJ2-7, the V gene TRBV6-2 or TRBV6-3, with D tentatively TRBD2 (6 bases). The CDR3 has 14 residues. Germline V gives CDR1 MNHEY, CDR2 SVGEGT. Trimming shortened V by 2 bases and J by 7 bases, and 15 bases separated the two germline ends. The DNA for the CDR3 is TGTGCCAGCAGTTACCGACTAGAAAGCTATGAGCAGTACGTC. Residues: CASSYRLESYEQYV.

This clonotype was counted ten times or more. The chain employs TRBV29-1 and TRBJ1-6, with 8 bases lining up with TRBD1. CDR1 is SQVTM, CDR2 ANQGSEA, per germline. The length of the CDR3 is 13 residues. V shed 7 bases and J 9 bases; nucleotides not matched to a gene: 8. The CDR3 bases are TGCAGCGCCGCGACAGGGGAGGGTTCACCCCTCCACTTT. Translated: CSAATGEGSPLHF.

The chain uses TRBV5-1 and TRBJ2-3, with D possibly being TRBD2 (6 bases). Germline CDR1 is SGHRS and CDR2 is YFSETQ. V was cut by 4 bases and J by 2 bases, with 14 bases left in between. The CDR3 totals 15 residues. The CDR3 coding sequence is TGCGCCAGCAGCCCCGGGGACTCGTTCACAGATACGCAGTATTTT. Amino acids: CASSPGDSFTDTQYF. Drawing the rest from reference TRBV5-1 and TRBJ2-3, the complete variable domain is KAGVTQTPRYLIKTRGQQVTLSCSPISGHRSVSWYQQTPGQGLQFLFEYFSETQRNKGNFPGRFSGRQFSNSRSEMNVSTLELGDSALYLCASSPGDSFTDTQYFGPGTRLTVL.

This clonotype has only a few counts. The chain recombines TRBV29-1 with TRBJ1-1; no reliable D call. Trimming shortened V by 4 bases and J by 4 bases, and 13 bases separated the two germline ends. Germline V lookup: CDR1 SQVTM, CDR2 ANQGSEA. The CDR3 has 13 amino acids. CDR3 nucleotides: TGCAGCGTTGCCACGGGAGGGATCACTGAAGCTTTCTTT. This sequence encodes CSVATGGITEAFF.

The chain employs TRBV28 and TRBJ2-3, with 8 bases aligning to TRBD1. Germline assignment: CDR1 MDHEN and CDR2 SYDVKM. Trimming at V came to 4 bases and at J to 1 base, leaving 7 bases not matched to a gene. CDR3 length equals 16 residues. This CDR3 reads CASSWTGNRGTDTQYF. The CDR3 nucleotides are TGTGCCAGCAGTTGGACAGGGAATAGGGGCACAGATACGCAGTATTTT.

This clonotype was recorded many times. The V and J genes are TRBV6-2 or TRBV6-3 and TRBJ2-1, with a weak D call TRBD2 (6 bases). Trimming took off 2 bases at V and 8 bases at J, with 13 bases between the two ends. CDR3 length: 14 amino acids. The germline gives CDR1 MNHEY, CDR2 SVGEGT. The DNA of the CDR3 is TGTGCCAGCAGTTACCAACGGGAGAGCGATGAGCAGTTCTTC. This gives the protein CASSYQRESDEQFF.

This rearrangement joins TRBV6-5 to TRBJ1-4; 9 bases are a match to TRBD1. The CDR3 is 16 amino acids. The V and J ends lost 1 base and 8 bases, in that order; junction bases with no gene match: 8. CDR1 MNHEY and CDR2 SVGAGI come from the germline V gene. The CDR3 DNA reads TGTGCCAGCAGTTACTTCGGACAGGGGATTAAGGAAAAACTGTTTTTT. Its translation: CASSYFGQGIKEKLFF.

The rearrangement links TRBV7-3 to TRBJ2-3; tentative D call: TRBD2 (5 bases). V was clipped by 0 bases and J by 2 bases, with 12 bases between them. CDR3 length equals 16 residues. Germline loops: CDR1 SGHTA, CDR2 FQGTGA. The DNA for the CDR3 is TGTGCCAGCAGCTTAACGTTCCGGGATACCACAGATACGCAGTATTTT. Protein product: CASSLTFRDTTDTQYF.

In this sample, this clonotype turned up many times. V is TRBV7-9 and J is TRBJ2-5, with D unresolved. Germline loops: CDR1 SEHNR, CDR2 FQNEAQ (reference sequence). This CDR3 comprises 12 residues. The V end lost 5 bases, the J end lost 13 bases, and 17 bases lay between the germline ends. CDR3 DNA: TGTGCCAGCAGCCTCATAGTGGGAATCCCGTACTTC. Its translation: CASSLIVGIPYF.

This clonotype was detected only a few times. The chain joins TRBV6-1 to TRBJ2-5; 12 bases fit TRBD2. Losses at the gene ends were 6 bases for V and 4 bases for J; bases not matched to a gene: 15. The CDR3 has 18 amino acids. Per the germline V gene, CDR1 is MNHNS and CDR2 is SASEGT. DNA for the CDR3: TGTGCCAGCAGGATGTTGACTAGCGGGAGAAGAGGAGGAGAGACCCAGTACTTC. As protein: CASRMLTSGRRGGETQYF.

This clonotype was observed many times. The chain combines TRBV29-1 with TRBJ2-1; 14 bases are shared with TRBD2. Germline values: CDR1 SQVTM, CDR2 ANQGSEA. With V trimmed by 7 bases and J by 9 bases, 11 bases remained unmatched. The CDR3 runs 15 residues. CDR3 DNA: TGCAGCGGCCGACTAGCGGGAGGGTTAGGGAGTGAGCAGTTCTTC. It is translated as CSGRLAGGLGSEQFF.

The V call is TRBV3-1, the J call TRBJ2-5; 8 bases line up with TRBD2. Germline CDR1 LGHDT, CDR2 YNNKEL (reference sequence). This CDR3 is 15 amino acids long. J lost 4 bases, V lost 7 bases, and 11 bases had no gene match. This CDR3 reads CASTRKGTRGETQYF. The CDR3 nucleotides are TGTGCCAGCACCCGAAAGGGGACTAGGGGAGAGACCCAGTACTTC.

The rearrangement joins TRBV20-1 to TRBJ2-7, with a weak D call TRBD1 (5 bases). The CDR3 spans 11 residues. Germline V gene lookup returns CDR1 DFQATT and CDR2 SNEGSKA (reference sequence). Trimming left V 6 bases short and J 6 bases short, with 12 bases between. CDR3 bases: TGCAGTGCCGCCCAGGGTGTCGAGCAGTACGTC. It translates to CSAAQGVEQYV.

This clonotype showed up just a few times. The chain uses TRBV19 and TRBJ2-4; weak D call: TRBD2 (5 bases). The germline V gene has CDR1 LNHDA and CDR2 SQIVND (reference sequence). Trimming stripped 0 bases from V and 9 bases from J, with 15 bases between. The CDR3 is 15 amino acids. Here the CDR3 reads CASSIEWRPRGIQYF. In nucleotides, the CDR3 is TGTGCCAGTAGTATAGAGTGGCGTCCCCGGGGCATTCAGTACTTC.

This clonotype occurred many times. This rearrangement joins TRBV5-1 to TRBJ2-1; perhaps TRBD1 as D (6 bases). V lost 0 bases to trimming and J lost 7 bases, with 14 bases between them. The CDR3 extends over 15 amino acids. Germline CDR1 SGHRS, CDR2 YFSETQ. The CDR3 sequence: CASSLAGAHSNEQFF. DNA for the CDR3: TGCGCCAGCAGCTTGGCAGGGGCGCATTCAAATGAGCAGTTCTTC. Full variable domain (rest looked up from reference TRBV5-1 and TRBJ2-1): KAGVTQTPRYLIKTRGQQVTLSCSPISGHRSVSWYQQTPGQGLQFLFEYFSETQRNKGNFPGRFSGRQFSNSRSEMNVSTLELGDSALYLCASSLAGAHSNEQFFGPGTRLTVL.

This clonotype was seen a few times. The chain carries TRBV6-1 and TRBJ1-2; TRBD1 is a possible D gene (6 bases). The CDR3 has 13 amino acids. Trimming stripped 5 bases from V and 8 bases from J, with 15 bases between. From germline, CDR1 is MNHNS and CDR2 SASEGT. In DNA form, the CDR3 reads TGTGCCAGCAGTCAGGGACGTCAGGGGGGCTACACCTTC. Its translation is CASSQGRQGGYTF.

This clonotype was recorded at least ten times. This sequence joins TRBV12-3 or TRBV12-4 and TRBJ2-4; TRBD1 matches at 10 bases. This CDR3 region has 16 residues. V was pared by 6 bases and J by 0 bases, with 5 bases of the junction left unmatched. CDR3 region: CASSQGQGLAKNIQYF. DNA of the CDR3: TGTGCCAGCAGCCAGGGACAGGGGCTAGCCAAAAACATTCAGTACTTC.

This clonotype appeared many times. The J gene is TRBJ1-5, the V gene TRBV6-1; D is undetermined. Germline CDR1 and CDR2: MNHNS and SASEGT. V was clipped by 2 bases and J by 4 bases, with 6 bases between them. The CDR3 spans 13 residues. CDR3 region: CASSEKSNQPQHF. The DNA for the CDR3 is TGTGCCAGCAGTGAAAAGTCTAATCAGCCCCAGCATTTT.

The genes are TRBV19 and TRBJ2-7; D perhaps matches TRBD1 (6 bases). Per the germline V gene, CDR1 is LNHDA and CDR2 is SQIVND (reference sequence). The V and J ends lost 6 bases and 3 bases respectively, with 9 bases between them. The CDR3 loop spans 12 amino acids. CDR3 sequence: CASRGQHYEQYF. The CDR3 DNA follows: TGTGCCAGTAGAGGACAGCACTACGAGCAGTACTTC. Full variable domain (missing parts from reference TRBV19 and TRBJ2-7): DGGITQSPKYLFRKEGQNVTLSCEQNLNHDAMYWYRQDPGQGLRLIYYSQIVNDFQKGDIAEGYSVSREKKESFPLTVTSAQKNPTAFYLCASRGQHYEQYFGPGTRLTVT.

Ten or more counts support this clonotype. The CDR3 sequence: CARGRDEQFF. Written as DNA, the CDR3 is TGTGCCAGGGGCCGGGATGAGCAGTTCTTC. This chain uses TRBV13 with TRBJ2-1; D is uncertain. The CDR3 covers 10 residues. The V end lost 9 bases, the J end lost 8 bases, and 8 bases lay between the germline ends. Germline CDR1 reads PRHDT; CDR2 reads FYEKMQ (reference sequence). Variable domain in full (rest from reference TRBV13 and TRBJ2-1): AAGVIQSPRHLIKEKRETATLKCYPIPRHDTVYWYQQGPGQDPQFLISFYEKMQSDKGSIPDRFSAQQFSDYHSELNMSSLELGDSALYFCARGRDEQFFGPGTRLTVL.